The 19 T cell receptor beta chains presented below share a single source sample, sequenced in a study of T cell responses to AZD1222 COVID-19 vaccine. TCRdb's table, derived via immunoSEQ multiplex PCR, lists solely in-frame clones and lacks some. Of under 200,000 clones listed, around 88% are singletons. The material sequenced was peripheral blood, taken 28 days after the second AZD1222 dose. The source is an adult who received the AZD1222 COVID-19 vaccine.

The rearrangement joins TRBV5-1 to TRBJ2-5, with 9 positions matching TRBD2. Germline V gives CDR1 SGHRS, CDR2 YFSETQ. V shed 1 base, J shed 2 bases, and the junction held 6 bases outside the gene matches. The CDR3 spans 16 residues. Written as DNA, the CDR3 is TGCGCCAGCAGCTTGATCGCGGGGGGGCCACAAGAGACCCAGTACTTC. Its protein product is CASSLIAGGPQETQYF.

This clone has only a few counts. The chain recombines TRBV5-6 with TRBJ1-2, with D perhaps matching TRBD1 (5 bases). Germline V CDR1 and CDR2: SGHDT, YYEEEE. Between the trimmed V and J ends, which lost 0 bases and 4 bases, there was a span of 10 bases. The CDR3 contains 14 residues. CDR3 DNA: TGTGCCAGCAGCTTGGGGCGGACAAGCTATGGCTACACCTTC. It is translated as CASSLGRTSYGYTF.

V gene TRBV18 combines with J gene TRBJ1-1, with a weak D call TRBD1 (6 bases). Germline CDR1 reads KGHSH; CDR2 reads LQKENI. The CDR3 has 15 residues. The germline V and J ends were trimmed by 0 bases and 3 bases, with 11 bases remaining between them. The CDR3 nucleotides read TGTGCCAGCTCACCACCCAGATCAGGGGACACTGAAGCTTTCTTT. This sequence encodes CASSPPRSGDTEAFF.

This chain uses TRBV19 with TRBJ1-2; D is unclear. Germline CDR1 LNHDA, CDR2 SQIVND (reference sequence). V lost 6 bases and J lost 4, with 18 bases in between. This CDR3 comprises 15 residues. The CDR3 region is CASSLTDRLSYGYTF. In DNA form, the CDR3 reads TGTGCCAGTAGCCTTACAGATCGGTTGTCCTATGGCTACACCTTC.

The rearrangement uses TRBV2 and TRBJ1-5, with D uncertain. V lost 6 bases, J lost 4 bases, and 10 bases lay in between. Germline CDR1 reads SNHLY; CDR2 reads FYNNEI. This CDR3 has 13 residues. CDR3 in amino acids: CASSNLRNQPQHF. In nucleotides, the CDR3 is TGTGCCAGCAGCAACCTTCGGAATCAGCCCCAGCATTTT. The complete variable domain, with remaining parts taken from reference TRBV2 and TRBJ1-5, reads EPEVTQTPSHQVTQMGQEVILRCVPISNHLYFYWYRQILGQKVEFLVSFYNNEISEKSEIFDDQFSVERPDGSNFTLKIRSTKLEDSAMYFCASSNLRNQPQHFGDGTRLSIL.

The chain links TRBV28 to TRBJ2-1, with 11 bases fitting TRBD2. Per the germline V gene, CDR1 is MDHEN and CDR2 is SYDVKM. J was trimmed by 7 bases and V by 6 bases; bases with no gene match: 8. CDR3 length: 15 residues. In DNA form, the CDR3 reads TGTGCCAGCAGCTTAGCGGGGGGGGATGGTAATGAGCAGTTCTTC. Its protein product is CASSLAGGDGNEQFF. The full variable domain, rest sourced from reference TRBV28 and TRBJ2-1, is DVKVTQSSRYLVKRTGEKVFLECVQDMDHENMFWYRQDPGLGLRLIYFSYDVKMKEKGDIPEGYSVSREKKERFSLILESASTNQTSMYLCASSLAGGDGNEQFFGPGTRLTVL.

This clone was recorded once. This chain connects TRBV7-6 to TRBJ2-7; no clear D gene. V was shortened by 1 base and J by 1 base, with 11 bases between the two germline ends. This CDR3 spans 15 amino acids. Germline V lookup: CDR1 SGHVS, CDR2 FNYEAQ. The CDR3 protein is CASSLGTESSYEQYF. The CDR3 DNA is TGTGCCAGCAGCTTAGGGACCGAGAGTTCCTACGAGCAGTACTTC.

This clone appeared once. The chain joins TRBV30 to TRBJ1-5, with D perhaps matching TRBD1 (5 bases). From germline, CDR1 is GTSNPN and CDR2 SVGIG (reference sequence). CDR3 size: 14 residues. V was shortened by 5 bases and J by 2 bases, with 13 bases between the two germline ends. The CDR3 reads CAWGVGAGNQPQHF. CDR3 DNA sequence: TGTGCCTGGGGGGTTGGGGCGGGCAATCAGCCCCAGCATTTT.

V is TRBV15 and J is TRBJ1-4; TRBD1 aligns across 12 bases. The J segment lost 3 bases and the V segment lost 5 bases, leaving 16 bases of the junction unmatched. The CDR3 length is 20 residues. CDR1 is LNHNV, CDR2 YYDKDF, per germline (reference sequence). CDR3 protein: CATSGEPGTGGSPANEKLFF. The CDR3, as DNA: TGTGCCACCAGCGGGGAGCCCGGGACAGGGGGCAGCCCAGCTAATGAAAAACTGTTTTTT.

This clone was detected only a few times. This rearrangement joins TRBV11-3 to TRBJ2-7; D might be TRBD1 (5 bases). The CDR3 covers 15 residues. Germline CDR1 is SGHNT and CDR2 is YENEEA. V lost 5 bases to trimming and J lost 6 bases, with 20 bases between them. The CDR3 loop reads CASSLGMGRDAEQYF. CDR3 nucleotides: TGTGCCAGCAGCCTAGGGATGGGCAGGGATGCCGAGCAGTACTTC.

This sequence joins TRBV7-9 and TRBJ1-1; D is ambiguous. Trimming left V 5 bases short and J 6 bases short, with 10 bases between. CDR1 and CDR2 from the germline V gene are SEHNR and FQNEAQ (reference sequence). There are 12 residues in the CDR3. The CDR3 loop reads CASSDRRAEAFF. DNA of the CDR3: TGTGCCAGCAGCGACCGTCGCGCTGAAGCTTTCTTT.

This clone appeared once. The J gene is TRBJ1-6, the V gene TRBV30; a weak D match, TRBD1 (5 bases). The CDR3 is 14 residues long. V was pared by 4 bases and J by 10 bases, with 17 bases between. CDR1 and CDR2 (germline): GTSNPN, SVGIG (reference sequence). In nucleotides, the CDR3 is TGTGCCTGGATTGGTAGGGGAGGAAACTCACCCCTCCACTTT. This encodes CAWIGRGGNSPLHF.

This clone was seen more than once but under ten times. The CDR3 here is CASNTDPNNQPQHF. The DNA for the CDR3 is TGTGCCAGTAACACCGACCCGAATAATCAGCCCCAGCATTTT. V usage is TRBV19 and J usage is TRBJ1-5, with D unclear. From germline, CDR1 is LNHDA and CDR2 SQIVND (reference sequence). Trimming removed 7 bases from V and 4 bases from J, with 14 bases in between. The CDR3 has 14 amino acids.

In its sample, this clone was seen a few times. V and J are TRBV4-2 and TRBJ1-2, with 7 positions matching TRBD1. J lost 6 bases, V lost 0 bases, and 13 bases had no gene match. The CDR3 runs 17 residues. Germline CDR1 and CDR2: LGHNA and YNFKEQ. The CDR3 DNA follows: TGTGCCAGCAGCCAAGAATCGGGAGGGGGCAGTCTTAATGGCTACACCTTC. As protein: CASSQESGGGSLNGYTF.

This clone was found a few times. The V call is TRBV27, the J call TRBJ2-3; 7 bases map to TRBD2. The CDR3 has 15 amino acids. The V and J ends lost 6 bases and 3 bases, in that order; junction bases with no gene match: 9. Looked up from germline, CDR1 is MNHEY and CDR2 is SMNVEV (reference sequence). CDR3 loop: CASSPLAVGTDTQYF. CDR3 nucleotides: TGTGCCAGCAGCCCCCTAGCGGTTGGTACAGATACGCAGTATTTT.

The chain uses TRBV21-1 and TRBJ2-5; the table's D call of TRBD2 was not tested on the DNA. TRBV21-1 is listed as a pseudogene. CDR3 length: 13 residues. The CDR3 is CARTGLAGETQYF. The CDR3 nucleotides are TGTGCCAGAACTGGACTAGCTGGGGAGACCCAGTACTTC.

This rearrangement joins TRBV19 to TRBJ1-2; 11 nucleotides align to TRBD1. Germline V gives CDR1 LNHDA, CDR2 SQIVND (reference sequence). V trimming: 8 bases; J trimming: 0 bases; junction bases outside the gene matches: 11. This CDR3 spans 17 amino acids. CDR3 in amino acids: CASALVRTGGPNYGYTF. The CDR3 DNA reads TGTGCCAGTGCACTCGTGCGGACAGGGGGCCCTAACTATGGCTACACCTTC.

V gene TRBV5-5 combines with J gene TRBJ2-7; tentatively, D is TRBD1 (6 bases). This CDR3 spans 12 amino acids. Trimming cost V 0 bases and J 9 bases, with 10 bases left between them. Germline V lookup: CDR1 SGHKS, CDR2 YYEKEE (reference sequence). The CDR3 sequence is CASSLAGGLQYF. For the CDR3, the DNA is TGTGCCAGCAGCTTGGCTGGGGGCTTGCAGTACTTC.

The chain uses TRBV14 and TRBJ2-1; TRBD1 is a possible D gene (5 bases). Trimming shortened V by 0 bases and J by 9 bases, and 9 bases separated the two germline ends. Germline V gene lookup returns CDR1 SGHDN and CDR2 FVKESK. The CDR3 has 13 amino acids. The CDR3 coding sequence is TGTGCCAGCAGCCAAGACAGGGTCGGTGAGCAGTTCTTC. Translating gives CASSQDRVGEQFF.